This entry is about one TCR beta chain. What it binds is not known. The sample is drawn from a study of cytomegalovirus exposure and HLA in healthy donors. Looking at the study overall: Among a few hundred genotyped donors, approximately 80% fell in the Caucasian-associated ancestry cluster.

Per the germline V gene, CDR1 is SGHTA and CDR2 is FQGNSA. With 6 bases removed from V and 4 bases from J, the gap between germline ends came to 15 bases. CDR3 length: 14 residues. PCR amplification relied on 60 Vbeta primers (plus 13 Jbeta primers). Here immunoSEQ multiplex PCR was the method, and the copy in TCRdb shows in-frame clones only, minus some. The sample holds roughly 130,000 clones; about 73% are singletons and the top ten take under 6.5%. Points from the study as a whole: Per a prior analysis, the majority of TCR beta V segments were productive roughly 87% or roughly 30% of the time. The investigators catalogued 150 to 200 TCR beta chains as cytomegalovirus-associated. An assumption of roughly uniform sequencing depth across donors underlay the presence/absence analyses.

The chain recombines TRBV7-2 with TRBJ1-1, with D maybe TRBD1 (5 bases). The specimen was PBMCs. The sequence was obtained from a woman aged 45-60 years in good health and CMV-seropositive. The CDR3 loop is CASRGGFTGTEAFF. The DNA of the CDR3 is TGTGCCAGCAGGGGGGGATTCACGGGCACTGAAGCTTTCTTT.